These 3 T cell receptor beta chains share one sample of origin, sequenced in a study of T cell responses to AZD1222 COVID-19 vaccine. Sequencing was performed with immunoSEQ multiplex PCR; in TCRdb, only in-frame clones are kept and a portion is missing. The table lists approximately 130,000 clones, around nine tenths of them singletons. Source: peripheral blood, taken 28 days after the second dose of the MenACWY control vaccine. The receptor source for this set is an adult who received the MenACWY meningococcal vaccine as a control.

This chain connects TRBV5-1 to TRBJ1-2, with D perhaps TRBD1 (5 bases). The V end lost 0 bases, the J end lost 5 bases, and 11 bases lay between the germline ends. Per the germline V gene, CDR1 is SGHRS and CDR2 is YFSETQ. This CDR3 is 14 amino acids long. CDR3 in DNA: TGCGCCAGCAGCTTGGGACAGCCCGGTTATGGCTACACCTTC. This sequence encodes CASSLGQPGYGYTF.

CDR3 sequence: CASSFTSSSYNEQFF. CDR3 bases: TGTGCCAGCAGCTTCACCTCGAGCTCCTACAATGAGCAGTTCTTC. The chain carries TRBV7-2 and TRBJ2-1; D uncertain. V was shortened by 3 bases and J by 0 bases, with 9 bases between the two germline ends. CDR3 length: 15 residues. Germline CDR1 and CDR2: SGHTA and FQGNSA.

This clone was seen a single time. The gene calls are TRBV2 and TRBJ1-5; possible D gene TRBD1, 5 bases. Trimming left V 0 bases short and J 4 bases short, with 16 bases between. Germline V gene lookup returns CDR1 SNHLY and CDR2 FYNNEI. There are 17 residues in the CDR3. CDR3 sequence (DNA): TGTGCCAGCAGTGAAGCGCTTCAGTGGGGGTCTAATCAGCCCCAGCATTTT. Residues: CASSEALQWGSNQPQHF.